The source of this TCR beta chain is a study of shared clonotypes between healthy human individuals. This clone has only a few counts. Clones were read by immunoSEQ multiplex PCR, and TCRdb kept only the in-frame ones, dropping some. The table lists under 1,100,000 clones, around 75% of them singletons, with around 1.4% in the top ten. The CD4+ fraction was divided into a CD45RA+ naive subset and a CD45RA-negative memory subset. Germline assignment: CDR1 ENHRY and CDR2 SYGVKD. The CDR3 loop spans 16 amino acids. Trimming took 8 bases from V and 2 from J, leaving 22 bases between them. Material for sequencing was memory CD4+ T cells sorted from blood. Subset denoted: CD45RA-negative fraction. The J gene is TRBJ2-7, the V gene TRBV10-3; D is perhaps TRBD2 (5 bases). This clonotype originated in a man younger than 30 in good health. CDR3 sequence: CAIHNPIQADPYEQYF. CDR3 nucleotide sequence: TGTGCCATCCACAACCCGATCCAAGCGGATCCCTACGAGCAGTACTTC.